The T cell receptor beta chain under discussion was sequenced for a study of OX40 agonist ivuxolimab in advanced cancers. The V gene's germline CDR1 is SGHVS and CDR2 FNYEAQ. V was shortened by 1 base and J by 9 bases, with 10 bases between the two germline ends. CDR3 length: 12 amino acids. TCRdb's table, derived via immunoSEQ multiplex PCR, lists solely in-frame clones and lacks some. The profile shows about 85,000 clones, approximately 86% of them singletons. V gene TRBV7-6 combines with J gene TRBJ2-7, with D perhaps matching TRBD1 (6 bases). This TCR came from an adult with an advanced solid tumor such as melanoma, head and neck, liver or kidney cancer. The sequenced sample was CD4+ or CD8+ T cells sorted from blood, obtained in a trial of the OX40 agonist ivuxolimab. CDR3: CASSLEGTPQYF. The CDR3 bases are TGTGCCAGCAGCTTAGAGGGGACACCGCAGTACTTC.